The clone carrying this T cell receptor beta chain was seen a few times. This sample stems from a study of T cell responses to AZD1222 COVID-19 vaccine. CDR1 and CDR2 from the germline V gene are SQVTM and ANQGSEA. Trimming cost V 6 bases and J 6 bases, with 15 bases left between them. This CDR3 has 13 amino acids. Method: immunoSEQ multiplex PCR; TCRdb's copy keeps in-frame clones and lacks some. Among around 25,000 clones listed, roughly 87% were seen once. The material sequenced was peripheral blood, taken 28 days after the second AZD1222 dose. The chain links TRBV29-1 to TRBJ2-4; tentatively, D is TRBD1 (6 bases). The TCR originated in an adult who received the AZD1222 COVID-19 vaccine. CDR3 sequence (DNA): TGCAGCGTCGACGGTGCAGGGGTAAACATTCAGTACTTC. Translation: CSVDGAGVNIQYF.